This record looks at one T cell receptor beta chain sequence and its context. This sample was included in a study of CD8+CD57+ T cells in acquired aplastic anemia. In the study overall: Sorting CD4+ and CD8+ cells gave DNA averaging approximately 3 ug.

It was genomic DNA that served as the template for profiling TCR beta VDJ and CDR3. Each CDR3 protein gets one entry after TCRdb re-called the reads with MiXCR. This sample has 150,000 to 200,000 distinct CDR3 sequences, with 55% to 70% found just once. The germline V gene encodes CDR1 SGHTA and CDR2 FQGNSA. This CDR3 contains 13 residues. The germline V and J ends were trimmed by 3 bases and 2 bases, with 7 bases remaining between them. Specimen: sorted CD4+, CD8+, or CD8+CD57+ T cells (not recorded which) from PBMCs. This chain joins TRBV7-2 and TRBJ1-1; D is unclear. The TCR comes from a human donor in good health. CDR3 bases: TGTGCCAGCAGCTTTGGCAAAAACACTGAAGCTTTCTTT. It encodes CASSFGKNTEAFF. The full variable domain, its missing parts supplied by reference TRBV7-2 and TRBJ1-1, is GAGVSQSPSNKVTEKGKDVELRCDPISGHTALYWYRQSLGQGLEFLIYFQGNSAPDKSGLPSDRFSAERTGGSVSTLTIQRTQQEDSAVYLCASSFGKNTEAFFGQGTRLTVV.